Below, 2 T cell receptor beta chains from the same sample are listed, as sequenced in a study of blood T cell repertoires in COVID-19. Repertoires were generated with immunoSEQ multiplex PCR, while TCRdb's copy carries only in-frame clones and drops some. Among about 270,000 clones listed, around 86% were seen once. Sequencing was performed on peripheral blood. These TCRs come from a human donor in a cohort sampled during active COVID-19.

CDR3 protein: CASSQGAPSTEAFF. CDR3 DNA: TGTGCCAGCAGCCAAGGCGCTCCGTCCACTGAAGCTTTCTTT. The rearrangement links TRBV4-2 to TRBJ1-1; unclear D gene. Germline loops: CDR1 LGHNA, CDR2 YNFKEQ. V was trimmed by 1 base and J by 4 bases, leaving 10 bases between them. The CDR3 is 14 residues long.

The chain is built from TRBV7-2 and TRBJ2-1, with D possibly matching TRBD1 (5 bases). CDR1 is SGHTA and CDR2 is FQGNSA in the germline V gene. The CDR3 loop spans 13 amino acids. V lost 1 base and J lost 9, with 10 bases in between. CDR3 sequence reads: CASSLEGVGEQFF. DNA of the CDR3: TGTGCCAGCAGCTTAGAAGGGGTCGGTGAGCAGTTCTTC.